This T cell receptor beta chain was identified in a study of blood T cell repertoires in COVID-19 (TCRdb year 2020). About the full investigation: The collaborator samples originated in the United States, Italy and Spain and spanned the acute and convalescent phases of COVID-19. The prospective study material was composed of cDNA or gDNA derived from T cells, B-cell-depleted T cells, or PBMCs. Deeply sampled blood TCRbeta repertoires from subjects exposed to, actively infected with, or recovered from COVID-19 were included in the dataset. The repertoires were made available in a free public database intended to serve as a resource for research on the immune response to SARS-CoV-2. The samples were drawn from two sources: the first 160 participants of the ongoing ImmuneRACE study, and 1,000 to 1,500 subjects contributed by 6 global collaborators. A de-identified subject ID, COVID-19 status, age in years and sex were almost always included in the sample metadata. Where available, HLA class I and class II types were taken from metadata supplied by the sample provider and were not determined by assay-based typing. The investigation overall reported the following: The quantity of clinical and demographic metadata differed by source and by participant and was supplied without curation.

Participants in the prospective study were aged about 18 to 95 years, lived in under 30 United States geographic areas, and enrolled through a virtual design. In the prospective study, participants were assigned to cohorts based on the clinical history participants reported in a screening survey and a study questionnaire. A participant counted as exposed if, within 2 weeks of entering the study, that participant had been in contact with someone who had a PCR-confirmed or clinician-diagnosed COVID-19 case. Each participant in the prospective study had whole blood, serum and a nasopharyngeal or oropharyngeal swab collected by mobile phlebotomists. Participants in the prospective study had the option to provide additional blood draws and questionnaires over an approximately 2-month period. Blood samples from the prospective study were shipped frozen or at room temperature prior to DNA extraction.

Regarding this clone: The antigen this receptor binds is unknown. Nothing much larger sits one base from this clone, and base qualities are not available.

The immunoSEQ Assay, a bias-controlled multiplex PCR, was used to amplify TCRbeta CDR3 regions from genomic DNA. On the authors' methods: Nucleated cell counts per sample were estimated from amplification of reference gene primers within the assay. To quantify the absolute abundance of each unique TCRbeta CDR3 rearrangement, sequence reads were collapsed and filtered. For each sample, productive Simpson clonality was calculated as the square root of Simpson's diversity index over productive rearrangements. TCRdb carries this immuneACCESS record with in-frame sequences only. Its versions omit some clonotypes, under half of them owing to an unresolved V gene in the studies checked, with the rest unexplained. Clone size and the V and J calls come from that table; the DNA yielded D and trimming. For this sample the table gives fewer than 400,000 clones, of which around 85% were detected only once. Approximately 1.9% of the sample goes to the ten largest clones.

CDR1 and CDR2 (GTSNPN, SVGIG) derive from the germline V gene (reference sequence). Including the terminal cysteine and phenylalanine, the CDR3 comprises 12 residues. The only DNA kept is the CDR3, 36 bases in frame from the first base. The junction carries 11 bases between V and J, which are trimmed by 3 bases and 5 bases respectively. Sequencing was done on a sample of PBMCs or T cells enriched from blood (not recorded which). The V and J segments used are TRBV30 and TRBJ2-7; the D gene is perhaps TRBD1, from 6 matching bases. This sequence originates from a woman in her 30s who had been exposed to COVID-19. The nucleotide sequence is TGTGCCTGGAGCAGGGGAACCCACGAGCAGTACTTC. Translated, this is CAWSRGTHEQYF.